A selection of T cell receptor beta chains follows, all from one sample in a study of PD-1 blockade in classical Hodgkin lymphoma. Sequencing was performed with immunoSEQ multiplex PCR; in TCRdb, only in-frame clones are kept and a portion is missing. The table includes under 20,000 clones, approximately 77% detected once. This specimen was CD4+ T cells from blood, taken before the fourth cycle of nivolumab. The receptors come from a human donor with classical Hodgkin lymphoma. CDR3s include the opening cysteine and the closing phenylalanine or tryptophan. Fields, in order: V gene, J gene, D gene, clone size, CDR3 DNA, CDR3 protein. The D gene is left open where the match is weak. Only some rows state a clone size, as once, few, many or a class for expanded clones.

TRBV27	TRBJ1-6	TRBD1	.	TGTGCCAGCAGGCGAGGGACAGTCTTAAATTCACCCCTCCACTTT	CASRRGTVLNSPLHF
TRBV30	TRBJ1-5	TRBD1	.	TGTGCCTGGAGTGGCTACACAGGGGGCAATCAGCCCCAGCATTTT	CAWSGYTGGNQPQHF
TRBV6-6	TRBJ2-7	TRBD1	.	TGTGCCAGCAGTTACTCGAGGGACAGACGCCACTACGAGCAGTACTTC	CASSYSRDRRHYEQYF
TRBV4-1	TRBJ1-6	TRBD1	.	TGCGCCAGCAGCCAGACCGGGACAGGGACCTATAATTCACCCCTCCACTTT	CASSQTGTGTYNSPLHF
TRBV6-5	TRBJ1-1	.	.	TGTGCCAGCAGTTACACCGGACAGTTGAACACTGAAGCTTTCTTT	CASSYTGQLNTEAFF
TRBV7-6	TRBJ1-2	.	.	TGTGCCAGCAGCTTAAACCCCGGGGGATATGGCTACACCTTC	CASSLNPGGYGYTF
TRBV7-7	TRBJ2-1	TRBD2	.	TGTGCTAGCAGCCCAAGACTAGCGGGGGAGCAGTTCTTC	CASSPRLAGEQFF
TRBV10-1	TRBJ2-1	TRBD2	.	TGCGCCAGCAGTTGGACTAGCGGGAGCTCCTACAATGAGCAGTTCTTC	CASSWTSGSSYNEQFF
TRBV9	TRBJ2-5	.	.	TGTGCCAGCAGCTACCTCGGTCGGGAGACCCAGTACTTC	CASSYLGRETQYF
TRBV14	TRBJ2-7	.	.	TGTGCCAGCAGCCAATCTTATCTGGGTGGTGCGGGGAAATCCTACGAGCAGTACTTC	CASSQSYLGGAGKSYEQYF
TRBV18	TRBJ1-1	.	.	TGTGCCAGCTCACCGCGCAGGGAGAACACTGAAGCTTTCTTT	CASSPRRENTEAFF
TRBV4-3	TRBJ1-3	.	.	TGCGCCAGCAGCCAAGAGGCCTATCCGGTTCACTCTGGAAACACCATATATTTT	CASSQEAYPVHSGNTIYF
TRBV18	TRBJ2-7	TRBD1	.	TGTGCCAGCTCCTCCTTTCGGACAGGGGAGAACGAGCAGTACTTC	CASSSFRTGENEQYF
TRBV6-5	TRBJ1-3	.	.	TGTGCCAGCAAACAGGGCTTCAGCTCTGGAAACACCATATATTTT	CASKQGFSSGNTIYF
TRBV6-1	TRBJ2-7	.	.	TGTGCCAGCAGTGGGGCTTTTCGCCAGAAGGAATACGAGCAGTACTTC	CASSGAFRQKEYEQYF
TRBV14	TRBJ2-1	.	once	TGTGCCAGCAGCCAAGCTAGGGGGGGTGATGAGCAGTTCTTC	CASSQARGGDEQFF
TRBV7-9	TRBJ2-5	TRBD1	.	TGTGCCAGCGGCCAGGGGGAGGAGACCCAGTACTTC	CASGQGEETQYF
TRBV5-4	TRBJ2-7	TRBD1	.	TGTGCCAGCAGCCGGGGACAGGGAGTCCACGAGCAGTACTTC	CASSRGQGVHEQYF
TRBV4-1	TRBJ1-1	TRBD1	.	TGCGCCAGCAGCCAAGTAGGGGGCATTGAGAACACTGAAGCTTTCTTT	CASSQVGGIENTEAFF
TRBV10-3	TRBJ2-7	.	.	TGTGCCATCTCCGGAAGCTCCTACGAGCAGTACTTC	CAISGSSYEQYF
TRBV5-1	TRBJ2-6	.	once	TGCGCCAGCAGCTCCGTGACAGGCTCATCTTTCTCTGGGGCCAACGTCCTGACTTTC	CASSSVTGSSFSGANVLTF
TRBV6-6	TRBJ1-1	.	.	TGTGCCAGCAGTCACACCGCAACAGGGTACACTGAAGCTTTCTTT	CASSHTATGYTEAFF